Sequencing of this TCR beta chain was carried out in a study of cytomegalovirus exposure and HLA in healthy donors. Study outcomes and limitations: Analysis performed later found 16,000 or so TCR beta sequences associated with HLA alleles at 0.05 false discovery rate. As a later analysis revealed, the rate of TCR association differed by HLA locus, with DRB1 most and HLA-C fewest.

13 Jbeta primers and 60 Vbeta primers were used for the PCR. Sequencing used immunoSEQ multiplex PCR; TCRdb keeps in-frame clones, though not all of them. The sample contains 100,000 to 150,000 clones, roughly 72% of which appear only once. Worth noting for this clone: The target antigen is unknown.

This sequence was found in a woman aged 45-60 years in good health and CMV-seronegative. The source material was PBMCs.

Written as DNA, the CDR3 is TGTGCCAGCAGTGAACTAGCCTCTTCCACAGATACGCAGTATTTT. This sequence encodes CASSELASSTDTQYF. This rearrangement joins TRBV6-4 to TRBJ2-3; weak D call: TRBD2 (6 bases). In germline, CDR1 is MRHNA, CDR2 SNTAGT. Trimming removed 3 bases at V and 2 bases at J, with 12 bases between. The CDR3 is 15 residues long.